This TCR beta chain was observed in a study of CD8+ T cells in alopecia areata. The study's findings and limits: Sequencing of scalp samples also captures resident alphabeta T cells of normal skin.

Extracted RNA was reverse transcribed, and the resulting cDNA served as sequencing template. The data were produced by immunoSEQ multiplex PCR, yet TCRdb's version contains in-frame clones alone and is incomplete. The data contain about 150,000 clones, less than 65% of them seen just once; the ten biggest clones take up 30% to 45%. On this clone: What it binds is unknown.

The ends were cut back, 0 bases at V and 7 bases at J, with 7 bases in the middle. Germline V gives CDR1 DFQATT, CDR2 SNEGSKA (reference sequence). The CDR3 has 11 amino acids. Isolation of CD4+ and CD8+ T cells from PBMCs was achieved by sorting. The origin of this receptor is a human donor in good health. The gene calls are TRBV20-1 and TRBJ2-7, with D tentatively TRBD1 (5 bases). Sequenced: CD8+ T cells sorted from blood. CDR3 amino acids: CSARDNREQYF. The CDR3 region has the DNA TGCAGTGCTAGAGATAACAGGGAGCAGTACTTC.